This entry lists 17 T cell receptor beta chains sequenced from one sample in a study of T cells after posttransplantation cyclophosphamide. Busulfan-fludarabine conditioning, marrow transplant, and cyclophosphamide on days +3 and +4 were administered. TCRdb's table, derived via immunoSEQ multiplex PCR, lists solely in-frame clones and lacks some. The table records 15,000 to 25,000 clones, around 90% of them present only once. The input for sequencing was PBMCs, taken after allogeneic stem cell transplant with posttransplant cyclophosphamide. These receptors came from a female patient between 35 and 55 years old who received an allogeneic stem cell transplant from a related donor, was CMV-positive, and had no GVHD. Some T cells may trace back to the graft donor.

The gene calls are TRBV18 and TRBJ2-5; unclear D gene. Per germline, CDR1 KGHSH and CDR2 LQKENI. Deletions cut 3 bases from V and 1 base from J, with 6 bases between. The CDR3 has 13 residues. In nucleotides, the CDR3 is TGTGCCAGCTCACCGAGCGCCCAAGAGACCCAGTACTTC. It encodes CASSPSAQETQYF. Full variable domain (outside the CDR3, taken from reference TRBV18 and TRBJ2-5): NAGVMQNPRHLVRRRGQEARLRCSPMKGHSHVYWYRQLPEEGLKFMVYLQKENIIDESGMPKERFSAEFPKEGPSILRIQQVVRGDSAAYFCASSPSAQETQYFGPGTRLLVL.

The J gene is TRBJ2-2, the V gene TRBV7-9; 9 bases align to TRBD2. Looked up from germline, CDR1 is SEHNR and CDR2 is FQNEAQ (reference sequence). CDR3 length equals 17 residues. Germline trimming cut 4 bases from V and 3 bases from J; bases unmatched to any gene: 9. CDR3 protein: CASSSKTSGRHTGELFF. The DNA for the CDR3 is TGTGCCAGCAGCTCCAAAACTAGCGGGCGGCACACCGGGGAGCTGTTTTTT.

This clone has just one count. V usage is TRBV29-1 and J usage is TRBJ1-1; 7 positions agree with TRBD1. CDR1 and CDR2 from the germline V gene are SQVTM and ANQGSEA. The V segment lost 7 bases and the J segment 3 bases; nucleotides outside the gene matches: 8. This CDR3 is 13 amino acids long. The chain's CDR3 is CSGGQATYTEAFF. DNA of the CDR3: TGCAGCGGCGGACAGGCCACTTACACTGAAGCTTTCTTT.

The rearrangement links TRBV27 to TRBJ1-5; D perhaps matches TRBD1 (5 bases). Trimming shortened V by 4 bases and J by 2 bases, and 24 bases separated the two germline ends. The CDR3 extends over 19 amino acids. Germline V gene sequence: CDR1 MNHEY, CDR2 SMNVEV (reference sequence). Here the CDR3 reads CASSSKLGEEGMGNQPQHF. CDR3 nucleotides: TGTGCCAGCAGTTCTAAACTGGGGGAGGAGGGGATGGGCAATCAGCCCCAGCATTTT.

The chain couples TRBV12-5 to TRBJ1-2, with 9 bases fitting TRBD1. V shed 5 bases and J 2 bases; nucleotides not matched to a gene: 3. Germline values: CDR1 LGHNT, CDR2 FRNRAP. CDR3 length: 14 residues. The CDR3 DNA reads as TGTGCTAGTGGTCTGGGACAGGGAAACTATGGCTACACCTTC. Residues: CASGLGQGNYGYTF.

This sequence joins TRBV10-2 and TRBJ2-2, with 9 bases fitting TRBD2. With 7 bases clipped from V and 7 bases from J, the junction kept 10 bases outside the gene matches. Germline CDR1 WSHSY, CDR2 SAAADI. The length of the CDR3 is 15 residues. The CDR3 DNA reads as TGCGCCAGCACCCCGGGACTAGCCTTGAACGGGGAGCTGTTTTTT. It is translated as CASTPGLALNGELFF.

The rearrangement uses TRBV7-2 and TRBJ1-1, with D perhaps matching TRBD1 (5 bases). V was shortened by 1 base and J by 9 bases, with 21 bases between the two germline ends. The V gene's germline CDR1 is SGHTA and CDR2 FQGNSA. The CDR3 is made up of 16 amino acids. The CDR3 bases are TGTGCCAGCAGCTTAGTCCGAGGAAGGGGCGATACTCAAGCTTTCTTT. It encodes CASSLVRGRGDTQAFF.

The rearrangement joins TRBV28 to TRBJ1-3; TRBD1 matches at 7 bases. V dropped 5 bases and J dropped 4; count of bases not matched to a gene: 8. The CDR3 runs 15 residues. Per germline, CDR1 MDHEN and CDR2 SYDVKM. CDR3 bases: TGTGCCAGCAGTCCCGGACAGGTCCTAGGAAACACCATATATTTT. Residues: CASSPGQVLGNTIYF.

The chain's CDR3 is CASSPRATYLVYEQYF. CDR3 bases: TGTGCCAGCAGCCCCCGAGCAACCTATCTCGTGTACGAGCAGTACTTC. V usage is TRBV11-2 and J usage is TRBJ2-7, with D uncertain. Trimming pared 5 bases from V and 4 bases from J, leaving 21 bases between. Looked up from germline, CDR1 is SGHAT and CDR2 is FQNNGV. This CDR3 has 16 amino acids.

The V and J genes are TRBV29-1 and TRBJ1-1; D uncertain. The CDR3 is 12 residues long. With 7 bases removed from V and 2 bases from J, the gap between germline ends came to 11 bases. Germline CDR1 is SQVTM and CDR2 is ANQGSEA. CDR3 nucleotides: TGCAGCGCGAGGTTTACCAACACTGAAGCTTTCTTT. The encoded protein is CSARFTNTEAFF.

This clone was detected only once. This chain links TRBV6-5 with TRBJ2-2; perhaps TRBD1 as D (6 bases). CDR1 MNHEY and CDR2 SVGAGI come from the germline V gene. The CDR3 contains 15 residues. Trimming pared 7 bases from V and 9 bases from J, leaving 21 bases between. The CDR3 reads CASTQTRDRPWELFF. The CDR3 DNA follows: TGTGCCAGCACCCAAACCCGAGACAGGCCCTGGGAGCTGTTTTTT.

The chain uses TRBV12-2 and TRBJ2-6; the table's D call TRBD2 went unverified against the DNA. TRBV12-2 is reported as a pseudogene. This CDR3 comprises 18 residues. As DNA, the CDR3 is TGTGCAAGTCGCAAGAGATCGGGTTGCCCCTCTGGGGCCAACGTCCTGACTTTC. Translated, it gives CASRKRSGCPSGANVLTF.

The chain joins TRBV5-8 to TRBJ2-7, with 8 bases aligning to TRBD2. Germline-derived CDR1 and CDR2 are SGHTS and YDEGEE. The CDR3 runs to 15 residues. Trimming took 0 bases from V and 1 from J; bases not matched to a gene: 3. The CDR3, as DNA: TGTGCCAGCAGCTTGGCCGGGGGGGCATCCTACGAGCAGTACTTC. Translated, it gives CASSLAGGASYEQYF.

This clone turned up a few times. The CDR3 protein is CASSFPGNTEAFF. The CDR3 bases are TGTGCCAGCAGCTTTCCAGGGAACACTGAAGCTTTCTTT. The chain combines TRBV5-6 with TRBJ1-1; D is unclear. Germline-derived CDR1 and CDR2 are SGHDT and YYEEEE. CDR3 size: 13 residues. Trimming removed 2 bases at V and 1 base at J, with 6 bases between.

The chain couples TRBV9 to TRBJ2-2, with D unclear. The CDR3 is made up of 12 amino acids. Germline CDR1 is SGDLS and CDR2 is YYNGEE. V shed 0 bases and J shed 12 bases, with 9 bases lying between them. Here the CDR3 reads CASSVGPSKLFF. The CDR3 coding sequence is TGTGCCAGCAGCGTAGGCCCCTCTAAGCTGTTTTTT.

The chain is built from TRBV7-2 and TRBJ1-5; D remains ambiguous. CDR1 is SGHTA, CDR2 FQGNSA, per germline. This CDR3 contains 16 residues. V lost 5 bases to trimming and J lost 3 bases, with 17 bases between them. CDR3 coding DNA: TGTGCCAGCAGCCCTAGAGGAGGGCTGGACAATCAGCCCCAGCATTTT. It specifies CASSPRGGLDNQPQHF.

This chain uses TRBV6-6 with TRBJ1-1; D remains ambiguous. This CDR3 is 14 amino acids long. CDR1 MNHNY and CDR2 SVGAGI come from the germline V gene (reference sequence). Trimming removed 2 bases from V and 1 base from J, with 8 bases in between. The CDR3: CASSYPRGNTEAFF. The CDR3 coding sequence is TGTGCCAGCAGTTACCCGCGTGGGAACACTGAAGCTTTCTTT.